This paragraph reports one TCR beta chain. Antigen specificity is unknown. The sample comes from a study of identifying expanded T cells in peripheral blood. General study points: Clone count variance between roughly 2-week samples rose with total template count. Over around two and four weeks, about 15 and 18 clones changed, versus 1.2 between replicates.

During the collection period, no donor immune events like infections were recorded. TCRdb's copy holds only in-frame clones and misses some; the assay was immunoSEQ multiplex PCR. The sample yields 75,000 to 90,000 clones, roughly 89% seen once. Sequencing was performed on blood. This receptor was obtained from a person between 18 and 69 years old in good health.

CDR3 in amino acids: CASKGSPTNEKLFF. DNA of the CDR3: TGTGCCAGCAAAGGCAGCCCAACTAATGAAAAACTGTTTTTT. The chain joins TRBV2 to TRBJ1-4; D call uncertain. The V gene lost 7 bases and the J gene lost 0 bases, with 9 bases spanning the gap. Germline V gene sequence: CDR1 SNHLY, CDR2 FYNNEI. The CDR3 covers 14 residues.